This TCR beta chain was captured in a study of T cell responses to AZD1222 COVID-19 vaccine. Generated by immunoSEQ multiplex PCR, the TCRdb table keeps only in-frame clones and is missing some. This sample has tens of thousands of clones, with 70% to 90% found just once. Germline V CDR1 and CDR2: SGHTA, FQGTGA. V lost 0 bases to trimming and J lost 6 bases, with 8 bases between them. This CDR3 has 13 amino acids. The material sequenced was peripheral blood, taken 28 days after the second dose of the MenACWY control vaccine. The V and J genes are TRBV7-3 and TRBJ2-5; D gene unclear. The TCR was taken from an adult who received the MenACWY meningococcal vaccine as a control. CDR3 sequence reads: CASSLTAVQTQYF. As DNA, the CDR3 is TGTGCCAGCAGCTTAACAGCTGTGCAGACCCAGTACTTC. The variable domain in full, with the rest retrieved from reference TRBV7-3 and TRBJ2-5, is GAGVSQTPSNKVTEKGKYVELRCDPISGHTALYWYRQSLGQGPEFLIYFQGTGAADDSGLPNDRFFAVRPEGSVSTLKIQRTERGDSAVYLCASSLTAVQTQYFGPGTRLLVL.